This TCR beta chain came from a study of shared clonotypes between healthy human individuals. This CDR3 has 12 amino acids. The V end lost 2 bases, the J end lost 4 bases, and 6 bases lay between the germline ends. Germline-derived CDR1 and CDR2 are GTSNPN and SVGIG (reference sequence). On this clone itself: Its cognate antigen is unknown.

Measured with immunoSEQ multiplex PCR; TCRdb has only the in-frame clones, and not every one. The sample shows more than 900,000 clones, 75% to 85% of them seen only once. Whole-study results and caveats: Naive subsets usually exceeded memory subsets in estimated richness. The study found lower generation probabilities in non-shared clonotypes than in those shared by all four donors.

The J gene is TRBJ1-3, the V gene TRBV30; D gene ambiguous. The sample comprised memory CD4+ T cells from PBMCs. The subset is: CD45RA-negative fraction. This sequence originates from a man aged 18 to 35 in good health. Some clones in this sample may be carry-over from other donors' samples. CDR3 residues: CAWSLQGNTIYF. DNA of the CDR3: TGTGCCTGGAGTCTACAGGGAAACACCATATATTTT.